Listed below are T cell receptor beta chains from one sample, sequenced in a study of neurological immune-mediated disorders. Each CDR3 protein is one row after TCRdb ran MiXCR on the 5' RACE reads. This sample has 60,000 to 90,000 distinct CDR3 sequences, with roughly 10% found just once. Sequences were obtained from PBMCs. The source is a man younger than 40 in good health. The CDR3 runs from the conserved cysteine through the conserved F or W. The D gene is left open where the match is weak. The size of a clone is reported for some rows only, either as once, few or many, or as a class for expanded clones.

J gene	clone size	V gene	D gene	CDR3 protein	CDR3 DNA
TRBJ2-7	many	TRBV28	TRBD1	CASSSIGTGSHEQYF	TGTGCCAGCAGTTCAATTGGGACAGGGTCGCACGAGCAGTACTTC
TRBJ1-2	few	TRBV12-3/TRBV12-4	.	CASSGVIGIGGYTF	TGTGCCAGCAGTGGGGTTATCGGGATAGGAGGCTACACCTTC
TRBJ2-4	few	TRBV19	.	CASSILTPEGNIQYF	TGTGCCAGTAGTATCCTAACCCCTGAGGGCAACATTCAGTACTTC
TRBJ2-1	many	TRBV5-1	.	CASRDSSSYNEQFF	TGCGCCAGCAGGGACTCCAGCTCCTACAATGAGCAGTTCTTC
TRBJ1-5	.	TRBV5-5	.	CASSLDASQPQHF	TGTGCCAGCAGCTTGGATGCATCTCAGCCCCAGCATTTT
TRBJ2-3	few	TRBV7-3	TRBD1	CASSPGQGAPTTQYF	TGTGCCAGCAGTCCAGGACAGGGGGCCCCCACTACGCAGTATTTT
TRBJ1-5	.	TRBV7-9	.	CASSRDGLSNQPQHF	TGTGCCAGCAGCAGGGACGGACTTAGCAATCAGCCCCAGCATTTT
TRBJ2-1	many	TRBV27	.	CASFSYNEQFF	TGTGCCAGCTTCTCCTACAATGAGCAGTTCTTC
TRBJ1-1	many	TRBV12-3/TRBV12-4	.	CASSFGAWGTEAFF	TGTGCCAGCAGTTTTGGAGCGTGGGGCACTGAAGCTTTCTTT
TRBJ1-1	many	TRBV5-1	.	CASSSNTEAFF	TGCGCCAGCAGCTCCAACACTGAAGCTTTCTTT
TRBJ2-5	many	TRBV12-3/TRBV12-4	TRBD2	CASSSGRGETQYF	TGTGCCAGCAGCAGCGGGAGAGGGGAGACCCAGTACTTC
TRBJ2-5	many	TRBV29-1	.	CSVAGQIQETQYF	TGCAGCGTTGCAGGACAGATCCAAGAGACCCAGTACTTC
TRBJ1-1	many	TRBV5-1	.	CASSPKDGGGTEAFF	TGCGCCAGCAGCCCGAAGGACGGGGGAGGCACTGAAGCTTTCTTT
TRBJ1-1	many	TRBV30	.	CACQEQVLEAFF	TGTGCCTGCCAAGAGCAGGTTCTTGAAGCTTTCTTT
TRBJ2-2	many	TRBV11-2	TRBD2	CASSPWGGANTGELFF	TGTGCCAGCAGCCCCTGGGGGGGGGCGAACACCGGGGAGCTGTTTTTT
TRBJ2-3	many	TRBV7-2	TRBD2	CASSLTQLGGRAADTQYF	TGTGCCAGCAGCCTGACCCAGCTAGGCGGGAGGGCCGCTGATACGCAGTATTTT
TRBJ1-2	few	TRBV5-1	TRBD1	CASSLSGTGISYGYTF	TGCGCCAGCAGCTTGAGCGGGACAGGGATCTCGTATGGCTACACCTTC
TRBJ1-4	many	TRBV5-1	TRBD1	CASSPTGDATNEKLFF	TGCGCCAGCAGCCCGACAGGGGATGCAACTAATGAAAAACTGTTTTTT
TRBJ2-1	many	TRBV7-2	.	CASSYIDSSNEQFF	TGTGCCAGCAGTTACATAGACAGTTCCAATGAGCAGTTCTTC
TRBJ2-1	few	TRBV7-2	TRBD1	CASSSRDRGTYNEQFF	TGTGCCAGCAGCTCCCGGGACAGGGGTACCTACAATGAGCAGTTCTTC
TRBJ2-7	many	TRBV2	.	CASSYQGNEQYF	TGTGCCAGCAGTTACCAGGGTAACGAGCAGTACTTC
TRBJ2-7	many	TRBV7-2	.	CASSFVTGEYEQYF	TGTGCCAGCAGCTTCGTCACCGGCGAATACGAGCAGTACTTC
TRBJ1-5	few	TRBV27	.	CASSLSSYSNQPQHF	TGTGCCAGCAGTTTATCGAGTTACAGCAATCAGCCCCAGCATTTT
TRBJ1-1	many	TRBV18	.	CASSPPSPGGGRTEAFF	TGTGCCAGCTCACCTCCTAGTCCGGGGGGCGGACGCACTGAAGCTTTCTTT
TRBJ2-5	many	TRBV27	.	CASTAKHRETQYF	TGTGCCAGCACCGCGAAGCATCGGGAGACCCAGTACTTC
TRBJ1-4	many	TRBV12-3/TRBV12-4	.	CASRPYRVPNEKLFF	TGTGCCAGCAGGCCTTACAGGGTTCCTAATGAAAAACTGTTTTTT
TRBJ1-3	many	TRBV5-1	.	CASSSTGSLGNTIYF	TGCGCCAGCAGCTCTACAGGGTCCCTCGGAAACACCATATATTTT
TRBJ2-3	few	TRBV10-1	.	CASSESNGAGINTQYF	TGCGCCAGCAGTGAGTCAAATGGTGCCGGGATTAATACGCAGTATTTT
TRBJ1-1	many	TRBV7-9	.	CASSLYHTNLDTEAFF	TGTGCCAGCAGCTTATATCATACAAATCTGGACACTGAAGCTTTCTTT
TRBJ1-4	.	TRBV14	TRBD1	CASSRWVTGVGEKLFF	TGTGCCAGCAGCCGGTGGGTCACAGGGGTCGGTGAAAAACTGTTTTTT
TRBJ2-1	.	TRBV28	TRBD1	CASSLQGYTYNEQFF	TGTGCCAGCAGTCTACAGGGGTACACCTACAATGAGCAGTTCTTC
TRBJ2-5	many	TRBV29-1	TRBD1	CSVGDRGEETQYF	TGCAGCGTCGGTGACAGGGGCGAAGAGACCCAGTACTTC
TRBJ1-6	many	TRBV9	TRBD1	CASSAGGTGNSPLHF	TGTGCCAGCAGCGCAGGGGGGACAGGGAATTCACCCCTCCACTTT